This TCR beta chain was observed in a study of neurological immune-mediated disorders. The time point here: longitudinal time-point 3. With 4 bases removed from V and 4 bases from J, the gap between germline ends came to 13 bases. Germline assignment: CDR1 LGHDT and CDR2 YNNKEL (reference sequence). The CDR3 is 14 residues long. Synthesis of cDNA was carried out by template-switch 5'RACE. The reaction used 10-nucleotide random UMIs. TCRdb re-called the 5' RACE reads with MiXCR, one entry per CDR3 protein. The sample lists fewer than 55,000 distinct CDR3 sequences, about 13% occurring once. Findings of the study overall: HTLV-1-associated myelopathy led in TCR clonal expansion, while multiple sclerosis ranked lowest, below healthy controls. Among expanded clones, no CDR3 amino acid sequences were shared across subjects, a pattern suggesting private repertoires in all groups.

For this clonotype: Its antigen is unknown.

The sequencing input was PBMCs. The TCR sequence derives from a male donor with HTLV-1-associated myelopathy (HAM/TSP). This chain links TRBV3-1 with TRBJ1-1; D possibly corresponds to TRBD1 (5 bases). CDR3 protein: CASSRDTRVTEAFF. The CDR3 region has the DNA TGTGCCAGCAGCCGAGACACCAGGGTCACTGAAGCTTTCTTT. The full variable domain, in which reference TRBV3-1 and TRBJ1-1 provide the parts outside the CDR3, is DTAVSQTPKYLVTQMGNDKSIKCEQNLGHDTMYWYKQDSKKFLKIMFSYNNKELIINETVPNRFSPKSPDKAHLNLHINSLELGDSAVYFCASSRDTRVTEAFFGQGTRLTVV.